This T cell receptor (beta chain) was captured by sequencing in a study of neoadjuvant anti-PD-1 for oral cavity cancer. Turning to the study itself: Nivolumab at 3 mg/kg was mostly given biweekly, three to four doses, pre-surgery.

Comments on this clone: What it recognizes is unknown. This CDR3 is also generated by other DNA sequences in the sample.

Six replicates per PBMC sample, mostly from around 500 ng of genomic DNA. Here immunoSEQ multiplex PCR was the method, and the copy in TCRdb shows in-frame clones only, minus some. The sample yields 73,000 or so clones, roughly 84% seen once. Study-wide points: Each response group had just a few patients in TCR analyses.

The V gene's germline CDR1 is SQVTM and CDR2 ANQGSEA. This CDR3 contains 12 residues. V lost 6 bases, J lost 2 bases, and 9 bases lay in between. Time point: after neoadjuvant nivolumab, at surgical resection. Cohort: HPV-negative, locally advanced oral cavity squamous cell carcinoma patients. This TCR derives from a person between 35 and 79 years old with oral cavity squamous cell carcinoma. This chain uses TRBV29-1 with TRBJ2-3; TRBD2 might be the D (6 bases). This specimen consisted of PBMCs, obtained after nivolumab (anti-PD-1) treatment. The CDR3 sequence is CSVGLATDTQYF. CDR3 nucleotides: TGCAGCGTGGGACTTGCCACAGATACGCAGTATTTT.